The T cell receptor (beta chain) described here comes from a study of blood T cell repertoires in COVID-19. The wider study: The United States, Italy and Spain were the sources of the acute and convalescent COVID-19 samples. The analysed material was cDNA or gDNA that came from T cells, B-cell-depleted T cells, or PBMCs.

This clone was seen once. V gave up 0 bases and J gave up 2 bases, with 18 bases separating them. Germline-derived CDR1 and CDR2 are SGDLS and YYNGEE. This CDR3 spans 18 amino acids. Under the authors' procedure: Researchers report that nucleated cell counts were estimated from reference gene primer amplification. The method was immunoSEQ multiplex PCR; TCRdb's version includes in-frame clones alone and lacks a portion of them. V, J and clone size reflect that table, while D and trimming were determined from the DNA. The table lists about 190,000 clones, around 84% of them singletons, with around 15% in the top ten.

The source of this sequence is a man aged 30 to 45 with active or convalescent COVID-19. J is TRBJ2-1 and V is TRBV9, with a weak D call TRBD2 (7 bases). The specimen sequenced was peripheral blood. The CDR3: CASSVERGGVAAYNEQFF. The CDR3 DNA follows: TGTGCCAGCAGCGTAGAGAGGGGGGGAGTAGCGGCCTACAATGAGCAGTTCTTC.